These 25 T cell receptor beta chains were all obtained from the same sample, sequenced in a study of T cells in Graves' hyperthyroidism and ophthalmopathy. Amplification yielded TCR beta CDR3 regions, with RNA transcripts as the source. Primed by the HTBI set, a first-round RT-PCR was run on the TCR CDR3. TCRdb passed the multiplex PCR reads through MiXCR, listing each CDR3 protein once. The sample holds approximately 430,000 distinct CDR3 sequences, roughly 14% seen once. The sequencing sample was made of blood. The receptors derive from a man aged 18 to 29 with Graves' ophthalmopathy.

The table lists this clonotype with a few counts. This sequence joins TRBV10-3 and TRBJ1-4; D remains ambiguous. This CDR3 spans 11 amino acids. The V gene's germline CDR1 is ENHRY and CDR2 SYGVKD. Here the CDR3 reads CEANSGEKLFF. As DNA, the CDR3 is TGTGAGGCGAATAGCGGTGAAAAACTGTTTTTT.

This clonotype was counted only a few times. V and J are TRBV29-1 and TRBJ2-5; 10 positions match TRBD1. After removal of 6 bases from V and 5 bases from J, the junction contained 9 bases not matched to a gene. From germline, CDR1 is SQVTM and CDR2 ANQGSEA. This CDR3 has 14 amino acids. The CDR3, as DNA: TGCAGCGTCCAAGACAGGGGGCGCGGGGAGACCCAGTACTTC. The encoded protein is CSVQDRGRGETQYF.

At least ten counts were recorded for this clonotype. The V call is TRBV20-1, the J call TRBJ1-1; TRBD1 agrees at 7 bases. The germline V gene encodes CDR1 DFQATT and CDR2 SNEGSKA (reference sequence). CDR3 length: 13 residues. With 6 bases clipped from V and 5 bases from J, the junction kept 9 bases outside the gene matches. CDR3 DNA: TGCAGTGCCTGGGACAGTAGAGGAACTGAAGCTTTCTTT. It encodes CSAWDSRGTEAFF.

To note about this clonotype: A read error is likely, as this CDR3 ends without the conserved phenylalanine or tryptophan. The gene calls are TRBV7-2 and TRBJ2-1; 7 nucleotides line up with TRBD2. This CDR3 comprises 15 residues. The trim removed 2 bases at V and 0 bases at J, leaving 1 base unmatched. In germline, CDR1 is SGHTA, CDR2 FQGNSA. As DNA, the CDR3 is TGTGCCAGCAGCTTAACTAGCGCCTCCTACAATGAGCAGTTCCTC. It is translated as CASSLTSASYNEQFL.

This clonotype was seen at least ten times. The chain uses TRBV18 and TRBJ2-7; TRBD2 aligns across 8 bases. The CDR3 is 15 residues long. Trimming cost V 3 bases and J 5 bases; bases outside gene matches: 9. Germline lookup yields CDR1 KGHSH and CDR2 LQKENI. The chain's CDR3 is CASSPPSGPPNEQYF. The CDR3 DNA reads as TGTGCCAGCTCACCCCCTAGCGGGCCACCGAACGAGCAGTACTTC. Looking up the rest from reference TRBV18 and TRBJ2-7 gives the full variable domain: NAGVMQNPRHLVRRRGQEARLRCSPMKGHSHVYWYRQLPEEGLKFMVYLQKENIIDESGMPKERFSAEFPKEGPSILRIQQVVRGDSAAYFCASSPPSGPPNEQYFGPGTRLTVT.

The table lists this clonotype with a count of one. Written as DNA, the CDR3 is TGTGCCAGCAGTCCCAGCGGCGAGGGAACTTCGGGGGAAAAACTGTTTTTT. It specifies CASSPSGEGTSGEKLFF. The chain uses TRBV28 and TRBJ1-4; no reliable D call. CDR1 is MDHEN, CDR2 SYDVKM, per germline. V dropped 5 bases and J dropped 8 bases, with 24 bases sitting between them. The CDR3 loop spans 17 amino acids.

The table lists this clonotype with a few counts. This sequence joins TRBV20-1 and TRBJ2-7, with 7 bases that match TRBD2. Germline V gene data show CDR1 as DFQATT and CDR2 as SNEGSKA (reference sequence). CDR3 length equals 11 residues. Trimming at V came to 1 base and at J to 7 bases, leaving 1 base not matched to a gene. The CDR3 coding sequence is TGCAGTGCTAGAGGGGGGGGGGAGCAGTACTTC. Translation: CSARGGGEQYF.

In this sample, this clonotype turned up many times. V gene TRBV2 combines with J gene TRBJ1-2; 7 bases are shared with TRBD1. CDR3 length: 13 residues. Per the germline V gene, CDR1 is SNHLY and CDR2 is FYNNEI. Trimming at V came to 5 bases and at J to 4 bases, leaving 4 bases not matched to a gene. CDR3 in DNA: TGTGCCAGCAGTACACAGGGGTCCTATGGCTACACCTTC. Translation gives CASSTQGSYGYTF.

Comment on this clonotype: Relative to the germline gene, one junction end is altered; a read error may explain this. As DNA, the CDR3 is TGTGCCAGCAGCGTAGGCGGACAGATTGGAGACACCATATATTTT. It translates to CASSVGGQIGDTIYF. This rearrangement joins TRBV9 to TRBJ1-3, with a weak D call TRBD1 (6 bases). Germline CDR1 SGDLS, CDR2 YYNGEE. This CDR3 has 15 residues.

This clonotype was observed many times. This chain uses TRBV6-6 with TRBJ2-5, with D perhaps given as TRBD1 or TRBD2 (5 bases each). Germline assignment: CDR1 MNHNY and CDR2 SVGAGI (reference sequence). Trimming took 0 bases from V and 2 from J, leaving 10 bases between them. CDR3 length: 15 residues. CDR3 sequence: CASSYSMGEQETQYF. The DNA of the CDR3 is TGTGCCAGCAGTTACTCGATGGGGGAACAAGAGACCCAGTACTTC.

This clonotype was counted ten times or more. V is TRBV7-6 and J is TRBJ1-1; unclear D gene. V dropped 5 bases and J dropped 1 base, with 8 bases sitting between them. In germline, CDR1 is SGHVS, CDR2 FNYEAQ. The CDR3 is 13 residues long. The CDR3 region is CASSPESNTEAFF. The CDR3 nucleotides are TGTGCCAGCAGCCCTGAGTCGAACACTGAAGCTTTCTTT. Complete variable domain (other parts from reference TRBV7-6 and TRBJ1-1): GAGVSQSPRYKVTKRGQDVALRCDPISGHVSLYWYRQALGQGPEFLTYFNYEAQQDKSGLPNDRFSAERPEGSISTLTIQRTEQRDSAMYRCASSPESNTEAFFGQGTRLTVV.

This clonotype was counted ten times or more. A read error may produce the germline difference seen at one junction end. This sequence joins TRBV3-1 and TRBJ2-1; no definite D call. The CDR3 loop spans 17 amino acids. CDR1 and CDR2 (germline): LGHDT, YNNKEL (reference sequence). The CDR3 spells CASTQTGTLSSYNEQFF. The CDR3, as DNA: TGTGCCAGCACCCAAACTGGTACCCTGAGCTCCTACAATGAGCAGTTCTTC.

This clonotype has a count of ten or more. This CDR3 reads CASSQDLGREKLFF. DNA of the CDR3: TGTGCCAGCAGCCAGGACCTGGGGAGGGAAAAACTGTTTTTT. This sequence joins TRBV13 and TRBJ1-4; D not certain. Trimming took off 5 bases at V and 8 bases at J, with 15 bases between the two ends. The CDR3 is 14 residues long. Germline CDR1 and CDR2: PRHDT and FYEKMQ (reference sequence).

Comment on this clonotype: A much larger clone is a single base away; this may be a read error. This chain joins TRBV2 and TRBJ2-1; 9 bases match TRBD1. From germline, CDR1 is SNHLY and CDR2 FYNNEI. This CDR3 has 15 residues. As DNA, the CDR3 is TGTGCCAGCAGTCAGGGGACAGGGTCCTACAATGAGCAGCTCTTC. It yields the protein CASSQGTGSYNEQLF.

There are many counts of this clonotype. This chain joins TRBV6-1 and TRBJ2-2, with 10 bases identical to TRBD2. The germline V gene encodes CDR1 MNHNS and CDR2 SASEGT. The CDR3 spans 17 residues. Unmatched junction bases numbered 7, after V lost 5 bases and J lost 1 base. The CDR3 region is CASSNPLAGENTGELFF. As DNA, the CDR3 is TGTGCCAGCAGTAATCCCCTAGCGGGAGAGAACACCGGGGAGCTGTTTTTT.

V is TRBV12-3 or TRBV12-4 and J is TRBJ2-5; TRBD1 might be the D (5 bases). This CDR3 comprises 14 residues. The V end lost 4 bases, the J end lost 4 bases, and 13 bases lay between the germline ends. The CDR3 DNA reads TGTGCCAGCAGTTCTCGGCAGGGCGCAGAGACCCAGTACTTC. It translates to CASSSRQGAETQYF.

This clonotype was counted at least ten times. The chain has TRBV7-2 and TRBJ1-1; D gene ambiguous. This CDR3 has 14 residues. Trimming removed 1 base from V and 2 bases from J, with 8 bases in between. Germline CDR1 reads SGHTA; CDR2 reads FQGNSA. CDR3 nucleotides: TGTGCCAGCAGCTTAGGATCCAGCAACACTGAAGCTTTCTTT. Its protein is CASSLGSSNTEAFF.

This clonotype was observed many times. V gene TRBV5-1 combines with J gene TRBJ2-3; D may be TRBD1 (6 bases). With 2 bases removed from V and 2 bases from J, the gap between germline ends came to 12 bases. This CDR3 has 15 residues. The V gene's germline CDR1 is SGHRS and CDR2 YFSETQ. CDR3 sequence: CASSFRGTYTDTQYF. DNA of the CDR3: TGCGCCAGCAGCTTCAGGGGAACCTACACAGATACGCAGTATTTT.

The sample holds a few counts of this clonotype. The rearrangement joins TRBV14 to TRBJ1-2; 9 nucleotides align to TRBD1. The CDR3 has 15 residues. CDR1 and CDR2 (germline): SGHDN, FVKESK. Germline trimming cut 6 bases from V and 6 bases from J; bases unmatched to any gene: 11. Written as DNA, the CDR3 is TGTGCCAGCAGGCCACCGGGACAGGGATGGAATGGCTACACCTTC. Residues: CASRPPGQGWNGYTF. The full variable domain, in which reference TRBV14 and TRBJ1-2 provide the parts outside the CDR3, is EAGVTQFPSHSVIEKGQTVTLRCDPISGHDNLYWYRRVMGKEIKFLLHFVKESKQDESGMPNNRFLAERTGGTYSTLKVQPAELEDSGVYFCASRPPGQGWNGYTFGSGTRLTVV.

The table lists this clonotype with a few counts. The CDR3 region is CASTSTGYYGYTF. The DNA for the CDR3 is TGTGCCAGTACCTCGACGGGTTACTATGGCTACACCTTC. The chain recombines TRBV7-3 with TRBJ1-2; D gene uncertain. V lost 9 bases and J 3 bases, leaving 14 bases between the germline ends. CDR3 size: 13 residues. The germline gives CDR1 SGHTA, CDR2 FQGTGA.

The rearrangement joins TRBV24-1 to TRBJ2-3, with D tentatively TRBD1 (6 bases). The CDR3 sequence is 16 residues long. V dropped 7 bases and J dropped 8 bases, with 24 bases sitting between them. Germline CDR1 and CDR2: KGHDR and SFDVKD. DNA of the CDR3: TGTGCCACCAGCCCCTCAAGGGGGATCGACCGAGGTACGCAGTATTTT. This sequence encodes CATSPSRGIDRGTQYF.

This sequence joins TRBV5-1 and TRBJ2-1; D remains ambiguous. This CDR3 has 15 residues. Trimming removed 4 bases at V and 0 bases at J, with 11 bases between. The V gene's germline CDR1 is SGHRS and CDR2 YFSETQ. As DNA, the CDR3 is TGCGCCAGCAGCCTAACATCACCCTCCTACAATGAGCAGTTCTTC. This codes for CASSLTSPSYNEQFF.

This clonotype was observed a few times. The genes are TRBV7-9 and TRBJ2-6; the match to TRBD2 covers 7 bases. After removal of 4 bases from V and 0 bases from J, the junction contained 9 bases not matched to a gene. There are 18 residues in the CDR3. The germline V gene has CDR1 SEHNR and CDR2 FQNEAQ (reference sequence). The CDR3 loop is CASSSPKREVSGANVLTF. The CDR3 nucleotides read TGTGCCAGCAGCTCCCCAAAACGGGAGGTCTCTGGGGCCAACGTCCTGACTTTC.

This clonotype was detected only a few times. The rearrangement links TRBV5-6 to TRBJ2-5; 10 bases line up with TRBD2. The CDR3 has 15 amino acids. Germline CDR1 SGHDT, CDR2 YYEEEE. J gave up 5 bases and V 6 bases, and 10 bases lay outside the gene matches. CDR3 nucleotides: TGTGCCAGCAAATTTACTAGCGGGGTTTGGGAGACCCAGTACTTC. Translating gives CASKFTSGVWETQYF.

This chain connects TRBV6-2 or TRBV6-3 to TRBJ2-2, with a weak D call TRBD2 (5 bases). V dropped 8 bases and J dropped 6 bases, with 13 bases sitting between them. CDR1 is MNHEY, CDR2 SVGEGT, per germline. The CDR3 spans 13 residues. CDR3 sequence reads: CASQDWPPGELFF. The CDR3 DNA sequence: TGTGCCAGCCAGGACTGGCCCCCCGGGGAGCTGTTTTTT.